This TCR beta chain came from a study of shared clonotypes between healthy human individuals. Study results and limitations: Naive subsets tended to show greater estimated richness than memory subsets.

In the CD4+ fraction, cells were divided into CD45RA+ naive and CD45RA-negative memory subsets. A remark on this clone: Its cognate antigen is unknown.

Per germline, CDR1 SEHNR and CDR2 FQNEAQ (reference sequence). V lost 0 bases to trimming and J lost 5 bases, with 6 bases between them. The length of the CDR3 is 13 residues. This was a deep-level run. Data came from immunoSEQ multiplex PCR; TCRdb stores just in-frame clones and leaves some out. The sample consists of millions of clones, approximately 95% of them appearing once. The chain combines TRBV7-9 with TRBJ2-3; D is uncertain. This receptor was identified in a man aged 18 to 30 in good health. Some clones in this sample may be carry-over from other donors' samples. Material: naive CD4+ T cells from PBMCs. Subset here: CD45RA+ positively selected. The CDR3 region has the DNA TGTGCCAGCAGCTTAGCGACGGGAGATACGCAGTATTTT. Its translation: CASSLATGDTQYF.